One and the same sample provided the 7 T cell receptor beta chains below, sequenced in a study of blood T cell repertoires in COVID-19. Only in-frame clones appear in the TCRdb table, and some are missing; sequencing was by immunoSEQ multiplex PCR. The profile covers about 250,000 clones, with roughly 82% appearing a single time and approximately 4.9% taken by the ten largest. The sample consisted of peripheral blood. The receptors were sampled from an elderly woman with active or convalescent COVID-19.

A note on this clone: This specimen includes other DNA sequences encoding the same CDR3. The V call is TRBV19, the J call TRBJ1-1; possible D gene TRBD1, 6 bases. V lost 4 bases and J lost 1, with 10 bases in between. The germline CDR1 and CDR2 sequences are LNHDA and SQIVND (reference sequence). There are 14 residues in the CDR3. The CDR3 protein is CASSTGTRNTEAFF. The CDR3 bases are TGTGCCAGTAGTACCGGGACAAGGAACACTGAAGCTTTCTTT. Variable domain in full (rest from reference TRBV19 and TRBJ1-1): DGGITQSPKYLFRKEGQNVTLSCEQNLNHDAMYWYRQDPGQGLRLIYYSQIVNDFQKGDIAEGYSVSREKKESFPLTVTSAQKNPTAFYLCASSTGTRNTEAFFGQGTRLTVV.

This clone has only a few counts. The rearrangement links TRBV20-1 to TRBJ2-7, with D perhaps matching TRBD2 (6 bases). The ends were cut back, 6 bases at V and 12 bases at J, with 18 bases in the middle. The germline V gene encodes CDR1 DFQATT and CDR2 SNEGSKA (reference sequence). The CDR3 has 11 residues. The chain's CDR3 is CSAALGTSRYF. In DNA form, the CDR3 reads TGCAGTGCAGCTTTAGGGACTTCTAGGTACTTC.

The chain recombines TRBV20-1 with TRBJ2-7, with a weak D call TRBD2 (6 bases). Per the germline V gene, CDR1 is DFQATT and CDR2 is SNEGSKA (reference sequence). Trimming shortened V by 3 bases and J by 1 base, and 10 bases separated the two germline ends. This CDR3 has 13 residues. The CDR3 region is CSASGRPSYEQYF. Written as DNA, the CDR3 is TGCAGTGCTAGTGGGAGGCCTTCCTACGAGCAGTACTTC.

Here the CDR3 reads CASSLGGPTGGTRGRAREQFF. The CDR3 nucleotides read TGTGCCAGCAGTTTAGGCGGCCCCACAGGGGGAACTCGCGGGAGGGCCAGGGAGCAGTTCTTC. The rearrangement links TRBV27 to TRBJ2-1; D possibly corresponds to TRBD2 (9 bases). The germline CDR1 and CDR2 sequences are MNHEY and SMNVEV (reference sequence). The V gene lost 2 bases and the J gene lost 10 bases, with 36 bases spanning the gap. This CDR3 is built from 21 residues.

The V gene is TRBV28, the J gene TRBJ1-2; tentatively, D is TRBD1 (6 bases). Per germline, CDR1 MDHEN and CDR2 SYDVKM. V gave up 4 bases and J gave up 0 bases, with 12 bases separating them. The CDR3 loop spans 15 amino acids. CDR3 sequence reads: CASSSDRPPNYGYTF. The DNA for the CDR3 is TGTGCCAGCAGTTCGGACAGACCCCCTAACTATGGCTACACCTTC.

The chain has TRBV5-6 and TRBJ2-2; no clear D gene. With 3 bases removed from V and 3 bases from J, the gap between germline ends came to 21 bases. CDR1 and CDR2 from the germline V gene are SGHDT and YYEEEE. The CDR3 totals 18 residues. CDR3 sequence reads: CASSSLSGYKGYTGELFF. In DNA, the CDR3 is TGTGCCAGCAGCTCATTGTCAGGTTACAAAGGATACACCGGGGAGCTGTTTTTT.

The chain recombines TRBV13 with TRBJ2-3; TRBD1 agrees at 12 bases. This CDR3 is 18 amino acids long. J was trimmed by 4 bases and V by 4 bases; bases with no gene match: 12. Germline V gene sequence: CDR1 PRHDT, CDR2 FYEKMQ (reference sequence). CDR3: CASSSLRRDRGRPDTQYF. In DNA form, the CDR3 reads TGTGCCAGCAGCTCGTTACGCCGGGACAGGGGGCGCCCAGATACGCAGTATTTT.